This T cell receptor (beta chain) was documented in a study of PD-1 blockade in classical Hodgkin lymphoma. Concerning this clone: Its specificity is not known.

Germline CDR1 and CDR2: MDHEN and SYDVKM. The V end lost 4 bases, the J end lost 2 bases, and 11 bases lay between the germline ends. CDR3 length: 14 residues. Every patient had relapsed following autologous stem cell transplantation, and cohorts differed in brentuximab vedotin exposure. Measured with immunoSEQ multiplex PCR; TCRdb has only the in-frame clones, and not every one. Altogether roughly 92,000 clones are present, around 90% being singletons, with the ten largest covering approximately 2.8%. General study points: Relative to healthy donors, newly diagnosed patients reportedly had lower baseline TCR diversity, which was reported as lower still in relapsed/refractory patients.

The sample was peripheral blood mononuclear cells (PBMCs), taken at baseline. This sequence was found in a human donor with classical Hodgkin lymphoma. The chain carries TRBV28 and TRBJ2-5; D gene uncertain. The CDR3 DNA reads TGTGCCAGCAGTTCCCCCCCTATACAAGAGACCCAGTACTTC. This codes for CASSSPPIQETQYF.